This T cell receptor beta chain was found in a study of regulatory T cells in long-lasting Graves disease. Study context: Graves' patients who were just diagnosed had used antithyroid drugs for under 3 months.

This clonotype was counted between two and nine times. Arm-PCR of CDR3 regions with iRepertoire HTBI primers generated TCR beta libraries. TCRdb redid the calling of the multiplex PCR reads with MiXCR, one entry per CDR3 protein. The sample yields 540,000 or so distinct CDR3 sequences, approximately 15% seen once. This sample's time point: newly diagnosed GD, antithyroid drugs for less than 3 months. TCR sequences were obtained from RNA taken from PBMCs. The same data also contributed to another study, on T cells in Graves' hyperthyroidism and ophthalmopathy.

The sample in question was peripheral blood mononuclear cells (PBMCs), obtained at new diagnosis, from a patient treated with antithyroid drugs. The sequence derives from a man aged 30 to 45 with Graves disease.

CDR3 in DNA: TGTGCCAGCAGCATCGGGGGCGGAGAGGGGGCTTTCTTT. Residues: CASSIGGGEGAFF. This rearrangement joins TRBV28 to TRBJ1-1; D possibly corresponds to TRBD1 (6 bases). Germline V gene data show CDR1 as MDHEN and CDR2 as SYDVKM. The CDR3 runs to 13 residues. V shed 6 bases and J shed 11 bases, with 19 bases lying between them.